Each of the 27 T cell receptor beta chains below was sequenced from the same sample in a study of T cells in Graves' hyperthyroidism and ophthalmopathy. Amplified TCR beta CDR3 regions came from RNA transcripts. When the TCR CDR3 underwent first-round RT-PCR, the HTBI primer set was used. TCRdb re-called the multiplex PCR reads through MiXCR, storing one row per CDR3 protein. The sample lists a few hundred thousand distinct CDR3 sequences, 15% to 18% seen once, with about 30% in the top ten. Specimen: blood. These receptors were collected from a woman under 30 with Graves' hyperthyroidism that later progressed to Graves' ophthalmopathy.

This clonotype occurred many times. The chain is built from TRBV7-3 and TRBJ2-1, with 14 bases aligning to TRBD2. CDR3 length: 16 residues. Germline V CDR1 and CDR2: SGHTA, FQGTGA. The V and J ends lost 5 bases and 5 bases, in that order; junction bases with no gene match: 5. CDR3 DNA: TGTGCCAGCAGCCGTACGGGACTAGCGGGGGACAATGAGCAGTTCTTC. Protein: CASSRTGLAGDNEQFF. Together with reference TRBV7-3 and TRBJ2-1, the CDR3 gives the full variable domain: GAGVSQTPSNKVTEKGKYVELRCDPISGHTALYWYRQSLGQGPEFLIYFQGTGAADDSGLPNDRFFAVRPEGSVSTLKIQRTERGDSAVYLCASSRTGLAGDNEQFFGPGTRLTVL.

This chain joins TRBV4-1 and TRBJ2-3, with D possibly TRBD2 on 5 matching bases. CDR3 length: 16 residues. V was clipped by 0 bases and J by 2 bases, with 12 bases between them. The germline gives CDR1 MGHRA, CDR2 YSYEKL. CDR3 sequence reads: CASSQEVSGFTDTQYF. The CDR3 DNA reads TGCGCCAGCAGCCAAGAAGTATCGGGGTTCACAGATACGCAGTATTTT.

This clonotype was seen only a few times. This chain uses TRBV20-1 with TRBJ2-2; 10 bases line up with TRBD2. Trimming cost V 0 bases and J 1 base; bases outside gene matches: 2. CDR3 length: 16 residues. CDR1 is DFQATT, CDR2 SNEGSKA, per germline (reference sequence). The CDR3 nucleotides are TGCAGTGCTAGAGATCGACTAGCGGGGAACACCGGGGAGCTGTTTTTT. Translation: CSARDRLAGNTGELFF.

This clonotype was found many times. The rearrangement uses TRBV19 and TRBJ1-5; D perhaps matches TRBD1 (6 bases). Trimming removed 3 bases at V and 0 bases at J, with 12 bases between. Per the germline V gene, CDR1 is LNHDA and CDR2 is SQIVND (reference sequence). The CDR3 covers 16 residues. The CDR3 DNA follows: TGTGCCAGTAGTATCGTGGGGGCAAATAGCAATCAGCCCCAGCATTTT. Amino acids: CASSIVGANSNQPQHF.

The chain has TRBV10-2 and TRBJ2-7; D perhaps matches TRBD1 (5 bases). Trimming shortened V by 5 bases and J by 0 bases, and 11 bases separated the two germline ends. CDR1 and CDR2 from the germline V gene are WSHSY and SAAADI. The CDR3 loop spans 14 amino acids. CDR3 loop: CASSPDTSSYEQYF. The CDR3 coding sequence is TGCGCCAGCAGTCCGGACACTTCCTCCTACGAGCAGTACTTC.

The gene calls are TRBV27 and TRBJ1-5, with D maybe TRBD1 (5 bases). Germline CDR1 is MNHEY and CDR2 is SMNVEV (reference sequence). The CDR3 is made up of 14 amino acids. V was pared by 1 base and J by 9 bases, with 13 bases between. CDR3 in amino acids: CASSLWAGILPQHF. The CDR3 DNA reads TGTGCCAGCAGTTTATGGGCAGGGATCCTGCCCCAGCATTTT.

The chain carries TRBV5-8 and TRBJ2-2; 12 bases are shared with TRBD1. J was trimmed by 3 bases and V by 4 bases; bases with no gene match: 4. The CDR3 spans 16 residues. Germline CDR1 SGHTS, CDR2 YDEGEE. The CDR3 sequence: CASSNRDRGHTGELFF. CDR3 sequence (DNA): TGTGCCAGCAGCAATCGGGACAGGGGGCACACCGGGGAGCTGTTTTTT.

The sample holds many counts of this clonotype. The V gene is TRBV18, the J gene TRBJ2-5; 11 nucleotides line up with TRBD2. The germline V gene encodes CDR1 KGHSH and CDR2 LQKENI. The CDR3 length is 16 residues. V trimming: 6 bases; J trimming: 2 bases; junction bases outside the gene matches: 8. CDR3 sequence reads: CASSGPLAGGQETQYF. Written as DNA, the CDR3 is TGTGCCAGCTCTGGACCGCTAGCGGGAGGACAAGAGACCCAGTACTTC.

To note about this clonotype: Here the CDR3 omits its conserved ending phenylalanine or tryptophan, so a read error is the likely source. V is TRBV28 and J is TRBJ2-2, with 9 bases matching TRBD1. The length of the CDR3 is 15 residues. The germline CDR1 and CDR2 sequences are MDHEN and SYDVKM. With V trimmed by 3 bases and J by 6 bases, 5 bases remained unmatched. CDR3 DNA sequence: TGTGCCAGCAGTTTCGGACAGGGGTTCGCCGGGGAGCTGTTTCTT. Residues: CASSFGQGFAGELFL.

The chain uses TRBV7-2 and TRBJ2-7; no clear D. Germline values: CDR1 SGHTA, CDR2 FQGNSA. Trimming shortened V by 8 bases and J by 0 bases, and 17 bases separated the two germline ends. The length of the CDR3 is 15 residues. Here the CDR3 reads CASGKTAESSYEQYF. DNA for the CDR3: TGTGCCAGCGGGAAGACCGCAGAAAGCTCCTACGAGCAGTACTTC.

The chain employs TRBV28 and TRBJ1-6; TRBD1 matches 7 bases. The length of the CDR3 is 13 residues. Germline CDR1 is MDHEN and CDR2 is SYDVKM. J lost 9 bases, V lost 5 bases, and 4 bases had no gene match. This CDR3 is CASSGAGGSPLHF. The CDR3 DNA is TGTGCCAGCAGTGGCGCAGGGGGTTCACCCCTCCACTTT.

This clonotype was observed many times. The V call is TRBV3-1, the J call TRBJ2-7, with D unresolved. The CDR3 contains 12 residues. Germline CDR1 and CDR2: LGHDT and YNNKEL (reference sequence). Trimming took off 0 bases at V and 5 bases at J, with 5 bases between the two ends. CDR3 protein: CASSQDYHEQYF. The CDR3 DNA follows: TGTGCCAGCAGCCAAGATTATCACGAGCAGTACTTC.

This clonotype was seen many times. The gene calls are TRBV20-1 and TRBJ2-5; 8 bases match TRBD1. V gave up 4 bases and J gave up 3 bases; unmatched junction bases: 10. Germline V lookup: CDR1 DFQATT, CDR2 SNEGSKA (reference sequence). The CDR3 is 15 amino acids. The CDR3 DNA reads TGCAGTGCTAAAAGTGGACAGGGTCTGGAAGAGACCCAGTACTTC. Amino acid sequence: CSAKSGQGLEETQYF.

The rearrangement links TRBV7-8 to TRBJ2-7, with TRBD2 identical over 12 bases. Germline V CDR1 and CDR2: SGHVS, FQNEAQ. The length of the CDR3 is 15 residues. With V trimmed by 7 bases and J by 5 bases, 9 bases remained unmatched. CDR3 amino acids: CASIPPLAGGNEQYF. The DNA for the CDR3 is TGTGCCAGCATCCCCCCCCTAGCGGGAGGGAACGAGCAGTACTTC.

This clonotype showed up many times. V and J are TRBV29-1 and TRBJ1-6; 7 positions match TRBD1. The CDR3 covers 13 residues. Trimming took 6 bases from V and 10 from J; bases not matched to a gene: 9. The V gene's germline CDR1 is SQVTM and CDR2 ANQGSEA. CDR3 amino acids: CSVSGQDESPLHF. The CDR3 bases are TGCAGCGTGAGTGGACAGGATGAGTCACCCCTCCACTTT.

This clonotype was seen a few times. This sequence joins TRBV6-1 and TRBJ2-1, with D maybe TRBD2 (6 bases). With 6 bases removed from V and 9 bases from J, the gap between germline ends came to 18 bases. Per the germline V gene, CDR1 is MNHNS and CDR2 is SASEGT. The CDR3 has 14 amino acids. This CDR3 reads CASSPGTHGGEQFF. In nucleotides, the CDR3 is TGTGCCAGCAGCCCCGGGACCCACGGGGGTGAGCAGTTCTTC.

This clonotype was counted at least ten times. V gene TRBV20-1 combines with J gene TRBJ2-5, with a weak D call TRBD1 (8 bases). Germline CDR1 reads DFQATT; CDR2 reads SNEGSKA (reference sequence). V was trimmed by 4 bases and J by 1 base, leaving 13 bases between them. The CDR3 length is 14 residues. CDR3 amino acids: CSANRGGGQETQYF. The DNA of the CDR3 is TGCAGTGCTAACAGGGGGGGGGGCCAAGAGACCCAGTACTTC.

This clonotype was recorded a few times. V gene TRBV5-1 combines with J gene TRBJ2-5; D is unclear. Germline V gene data show CDR1 as SGHRS and CDR2 as YFSETQ. The CDR3 sequence is 11 residues long. With 3 bases removed from V and 7 bases from J, the gap between germline ends came to 7 bases. This chain's CDR3 is CASSWSRTQYF. CDR3 in DNA: TGCGCCAGCAGCTGGTCCAGGACCCAGTACTTC. The full variable domain, completed using reference TRBV5-1 and TRBJ2-5, is KAGVTQTPRYLIKTRGQQVTLSCSPISGHRSVSWYQQTPGQGLQFLFEYFSETQRNKGNFPGRFSGRQFSNSRSEMNVSTLELGDSALYLCASSWSRTQYFGPGTRLLVL.

This clonotype appeared a few times. Given a much more abundant clone one base away, this may be a read error. The chain has TRBV7-2 and TRBJ1-5; maybe TRBD1 (6 bases). Between the trimmed V and J ends, which lost 2 bases and 3 bases, there was a span of 14 bases. The CDR3 runs 16 residues. In germline, CDR1 is SGHTA, CDR2 FQGNSA. CDR3 protein: CASSLSRGANNQPQHF. The CDR3 bases are TGTGCCAGCAGCTTATCCCGGGGGGCCAACAATCAGCCCCAGCATTTT.

This clonotype was detected many times. The chain links TRBV20-1 to TRBJ1-1; TRBD1 is a possible D gene (5 bases). The CDR3 is 16 residues long. The ends were cut back, 0 bases at V and 5 bases at J, with 19 bases in the middle. CDR1 is DFQATT, CDR2 SNEGSKA, per germline (reference sequence). Here the CDR3 reads CSARDGAAIPGTEAFF. The CDR3 DNA reads TGCAGTGCTAGAGATGGGGCAGCGATCCCGGGGACTGAAGCTTTCTTT.

This clonotype has a count of ten or more. The chain combines TRBV7-8 with TRBJ1-4; 10 bases are shared with TRBD1. Trimming took 5 bases from V and 1 from J; bases not matched to a gene: 7. CDR1 SGHVS and CDR2 FQNEAQ come from the germline V gene. CDR3 length: 17 amino acids. The CDR3 region is CASSARDRGRTNEKLFF. The DNA for the CDR3 is TGTGCCAGCAGCGCCCGAGACAGGGGGCGAACTAATGAAAAACTGTTTTTT.

The chain carries TRBV15 and TRBJ2-5; 9 positions match TRBD2. The CDR3 extends over 15 amino acids. The V gene's germline CDR1 is LNHNV and CDR2 YYDKDF (reference sequence). V lost 3 bases to trimming and J lost 4 bases; unmatched junction nucleotides: 6. The CDR3 reads CATSSSLAGAETQYF. DNA of the CDR3: TGTGCCACCAGCAGTTCCTTAGCGGGAGCAGAGACCCAGTACTTC.

This clonotype showed up many times. The chain carries TRBV13 and TRBJ2-7; 7 bases are a match to TRBD1. Germline CDR1 and CDR2: PRHDT and FYEKMQ (reference sequence). J was trimmed by 2 bases and V by 5 bases; bases with no gene match: 6. The CDR3 is 14 residues long. In DNA, the CDR3 is TGTGCCAGCAGCCCGACAGGGTTCCCCTACGAGCAGTACTTC. It codes for CASSPTGFPYEQYF. The full variable domain, rest sourced from reference TRBV13 and TRBJ2-7, is AAGVIQSPRHLIKEKRETATLKCYPIPRHDTVYWYQQGPGQDPQFLISFYEKMQSDKGSIPDRFSAQQFSDYHSELNMSSLELGDSALYFCASSPTGFPYEQYFGPGTRLTVT.

The rearrangement joins TRBV10-1 to TRBJ2-2; 9 nucleotides line up with TRBD2. Germline V CDR1 and CDR2: WNHNN, SYGVQD (reference sequence). The V segment lost 2 bases and the J segment 4 bases; nucleotides outside the gene matches: 8. The CDR3 is 17 residues long. CDR3 residues: CASSESGLAGLTGELFF. The CDR3 DNA reads TGCGCCAGCAGTGAGAGTGGCCTAGCGGGGCTCACCGGGGAGCTGTTTTTT.

The sample holds many counts of this clonotype. The chain is built from TRBV28 and TRBJ2-1, with D possibly being TRBD2 (5 bases). The CDR3 has 15 amino acids. V was clipped by 6 bases and J by 9 bases, with 21 bases between them. CDR1 is MDHEN and CDR2 is SYDVKM in the germline V gene. This chain's CDR3 is CASRDGGEGLFEQFF. The CDR3 DNA reads TGTGCCAGCAGGGATGGCGGAGAGGGTTTGTTTGAGCAGTTCTTC.

The chain recombines TRBV7-8 with TRBJ2-6; D is ambiguous. The CDR3 contains 16 residues. Germline loops: CDR1 SGHVS, CDR2 FQNEAQ. The V end lost 5 bases, the J end lost 4 bases, and 15 bases lay between the germline ends. The CDR3 loop reads CASSAPRRLGANVLTF. CDR3 sequence (DNA): TGTGCCAGCAGCGCCCCTCGACGTTTGGGGGCCAACGTCCTGACTTTC.

The chain couples TRBV7-9 to TRBJ2-1; either TRBD1 or TRBD2 may supply D (5 bases each). The CDR3 covers 21 residues. Germline CDR1 and CDR2: SEHNR and FQNEAQ (reference sequence). Trimming took 0 bases from V and 1 from J, leaving 25 bases between them. This chain's CDR3 is CASSLAIFRRGITGSYNEQFF. Here the CDR3 DNA reads TGTGCCAGCAGCTTAGCTATATTCCGTCGGGGCATAACGGGGTCCTACAATGAGCAGTTCTTC.